Presented here are 24 T cell receptor beta chains from one specimen sequenced in a study of T cell responses to AZD1222 COVID-19 vaccine. Sequencing used immunoSEQ multiplex PCR; TCRdb keeps in-frame clones, though not all of them. The table lists over 130,000 clones, around 90% of them singletons. This specimen was peripheral blood, taken 28 days after the second dose of the MenACWY control vaccine. The receptor source for this set is an adult who received the MenACWY meningococcal vaccine as a control.

In its sample, this clone was seen once. The chain couples TRBV5-6 to TRBJ1-6, with D unresolved. The CDR3 is made up of 18 amino acids. Germline V gene lookup returns CDR1 SGHDT and CDR2 YYEEEE. Trimming pared 4 bases from V and 0 bases from J, leaving 17 bases between. CDR3 in DNA: TGTGCCAGCAGCCCGAGGTTACTTTTGAGCTCCTATAATTCACCCCTCCACTTT. Protein product: CASSPRLLLSSYNSPLHF. The variable domain in full, with the rest retrieved from reference TRBV5-6 and TRBJ1-6, is DAGVTQSPTHLIKTRGQQVTLRCSPKSGHDTVSWYQQALGQGPQFIFQYYEEEERQRGNFPDRFSGHQFPNYSSELNVNALLLGDSALYLCASSPRLLLSSYNSPLHFGNGTRLTVT.

CDR3: CASAPSSYEQYF. The CDR3 nucleotides read TGTGCCAGCGCACCGAGCTCCTACGAGCAGTACTTC. V gene TRBV6-5 combines with J gene TRBJ2-7, with no clear D. This CDR3 is 12 amino acids long. The V gene lost 8 bases and the J gene lost 0 bases, with 8 bases spanning the gap. CDR1 and CDR2 from the germline V gene are MNHEY and SVGAGI.

The J gene is TRBJ2-2, the V gene TRBV5-6; D is undetermined. Germline V gives CDR1 SGHDT, CDR2 YYEEEE. Trimming removed 1 base at V and 5 bases at J, with 3 bases between. CDR3 size: 12 residues. CDR3 DNA sequence: TGTGCCAGCAGCTTGCCTACCGGGGAGCTGTTTTTT. It codes for CASSLPTGELFF.

The chain is built from TRBV28 and TRBJ1-5; no firm D call. This CDR3 spans 15 amino acids. Trimming stripped 9 bases from V and 5 bases from J, with 20 bases between. Germline CDR1 is MDHEN and CDR2 is SYDVKM. DNA for the CDR3: TGTGCCAGTGACAAGCCGCCGGGGATGTATCAGCCCCAGCATTTT. Protein sequence: CASDKPPGMYQPQHF.

The rearrangement uses TRBV2 and TRBJ2-7; D unclear. Trimming took 4 bases from V and 5 from J, leaving 9 bases between them. This CDR3 has 12 residues. The germline CDR1 and CDR2 sequences are SNHLY and FYNNEI. As DNA, the CDR3 is TGTGCCAGCAGTGCGACGGAGCACGAGCAGTACTTC. This sequence encodes CASSATEHEQYF.

The J gene is TRBJ2-5, the V gene TRBV6-5; the match to TRBD2 covers 11 bases. Germline V gives CDR1 MNHEY, CDR2 SVGAGI. This CDR3 is 14 amino acids long. Trimming cost V 7 bases and J 9 bases; bases outside gene matches: 10. The CDR3 bases are TGTGCCAGCACCAGGAGGGGACTAGCGGAACCCCAGTACTTC. Its protein is CASTRRGLAEPQYF.

The chain combines TRBV5-6 with TRBJ2-1; 9 bases are shared with TRBD1. Trimming cost V 4 bases and J 1 base; bases outside gene matches: 12. The germline V gene encodes CDR1 SGHDT and CDR2 YYEEEE. The length of the CDR3 is 18 residues. CDR3 bases: TGTGCCAGCAGCCATTCCGGGCTGACAGGGGGGTCCTACAATGAGCAGTTCTTC. It translates to CASSHSGLTGGSYNEQFF. Based on the CDR3 plus reference TRBV5-6 and TRBJ2-1, the full variable domain is DAGVTQSPTHLIKTRGQQVTLRCSPKSGHDTVSWYQQALGQGPQFIFQYYEEEERQRGNFPDRFSGHQFPNYSSELNVNALLLGDSALYLCASSHSGLTGGSYNEQFFGPGTRLTVL.

The V and J genes are TRBV19 and TRBJ2-3; D gene unclear. Germline lookup yields CDR1 LNHDA and CDR2 SQIVND (reference sequence). This CDR3 has 15 residues. The germline V and J ends were trimmed by 6 bases and 6 bases, with 19 bases remaining between them. This chain's CDR3 is CASRQGPPGSDTQYF. The CDR3 coding sequence is TGTGCCAGTAGACAAGGACCGCCTGGTAGCGATACGCAGTATTTT.

This sequence joins TRBV10-3 and TRBJ2-6; no definite D call. V lost 8 bases and J lost 0, with 14 bases in between. Germline-derived CDR1 and CDR2 are ENHRY and SYGVKD. This CDR3 contains 16 residues. For the CDR3, the DNA is TGTGCCATCCCAGGCCCGGCGACCTCTGGGGCCAACGTCCTGACTTTC. Translating it yields CAIPGPATSGANVLTF.

By sample fraction, this clone is medium-sized. As DNA, the CDR3 is TGTGCCGTCGGGGGAGATGAGCAGTTCTTC. Protein: CAVGGDEQFF. This chain uses TRBV10-3 with TRBJ2-1; D perhaps matches TRBD2 (6 bases). The CDR3 length is 10 residues. V was clipped by 11 bases and J by 8 bases, with 10 bases between them. From germline, CDR1 is ENHRY and CDR2 SYGVKD.

This clone was seen a single time. The chain has TRBV19 and TRBJ1-5, with D unclear. The CDR3 covers 13 residues. CDR1 and CDR2 (germline): LNHDA, SQIVND (reference sequence). Trimming pared 3 bases from V and 7 bases from J, leaving 10 bases between. The CDR3 DNA reads as TGTGCCAGTAGTATTTTCGCCGAGCAGCCCCAGCATTTT. This gives the protein CASSIFAEQPQHF.

The rearrangement links TRBV11-1 to TRBJ2-7, with 10 bases identical to TRBD1. The CDR3 is 15 residues long. The trim removed 5 bases at V and 2 bases at J, leaving 6 bases unmatched. Germline CDR1 and CDR2: SGHAT and FQDESV (reference sequence). This CDR3 reads CASSPSGTGAYEQYF. The CDR3 DNA reads as TGTGCCAGCAGCCCGTCCGGGACAGGGGCCTACGAGCAGTACTTC.

The V call is TRBV28, the J call TRBJ1-4; D ambiguous. Germline-derived CDR1 and CDR2 are MDHEN and SYDVKM. This CDR3 comprises 18 residues. Trimming took 5 bases from V and 3 from J, leaving 22 bases between them. The CDR3 is CASSLLLPVGISNEKLFF. Written as DNA, the CDR3 is TGTGCCAGCAGTCTACTTCTTCCCGTTGGCATCTCTAATGAAAAACTGTTTTTT.

The chain has TRBV14 and TRBJ2-1, with TRBD2 identical over 13 bases. This CDR3 spans 18 amino acids. V lost 3 bases, J lost 5 bases, and 10 bases stayed unmatched. CDR1 is SGHDN, CDR2 FVKESK, per germline. The CDR3 DNA sequence: TGTGCCAGCAGCCACGGACTAGCGGGAGTCCTACGAAACAATGAGCAGTTCTTC. Protein sequence: CASSHGLAGVLRNNEQFF.

This clone turned up a few times. The chain couples TRBV6-5 to TRBJ2-1; D may be TRBD1 (5 bases). The CDR3 runs 14 residues. V was cut by 0 bases and J by 12 bases, with 15 bases left in between. Germline values: CDR1 MNHEY, CDR2 SVGAGI. DNA for the CDR3: TGTGCCAGCAGTTACTCGAAGGCAGGGCGGAGGCAGTTCTTC. It codes for CASSYSKAGRRQFF.

The chain joins TRBV19 to TRBJ2-1; TRBD2 matches at 9 bases. Germline CDR1 LNHDA, CDR2 SQIVND (reference sequence). With V trimmed by 3 bases and J by 10 bases, 13 bases remained unmatched. The CDR3 is 16 residues long. In DNA form, the CDR3 reads TGTGCCAGTAGTATGGGGCGGACAGGTCTAGCGGGAGAGCAGTTCTTC. Amino acid sequence: CASSMGRTGLAGEQFF. Drawing the rest from reference TRBV19 and TRBJ2-1, the complete variable domain is DGGITQSPKYLFRKEGQNVTLSCEQNLNHDAMYWYRQDPGQGLRLIYYSQIVNDFQKGDIAEGYSVSREKKESFPLTVTSAQKNPTAFYLCASSMGRTGLAGEQFFGPGTRLTVL.

J is TRBJ2-4 and V is TRBV7-2; D is perhaps TRBD1 or TRBD2 (6 bases each). The CDR3 totals 16 residues. The germline CDR1 and CDR2 sequences are SGHTA and FQGNSA. V was shortened by 1 base and J by 2 bases, with 12 bases between the two germline ends. Here the CDR3 DNA reads TGTGCCAGCAGCTTAGTGGGGGGCGGGTCCAAAAACATTCAGTACTTC. Translation gives CASSLVGGGSKNIQYF.

The rearrangement uses TRBV7-9 and TRBJ2-7; a weak D match, TRBD1 (6 bases). Trimming pared 3 bases from V and 4 bases from J, leaving 10 bases between. This CDR3 has 13 residues. CDR1 and CDR2 (germline): SEHNR, FQNEAQ (reference sequence). The CDR3 spells CASSFLGAYEQYF. CDR3 nucleotides: TGTGCCAGCAGCTTTCTGGGGGCTTACGAGCAGTACTTC.

This chain uses TRBV5-8 with TRBJ2-7, with 7 bases that match TRBD1. This CDR3 is 16 amino acids long. The junction had 14 bases not matched to a gene; V was cut back by 2 bases and J by 6 bases. CDR1 and CDR2 from the germline V gene are SGHTS and YDEGEE. The CDR3 spells CASSLYRLEGAREQYF. CDR3 nucleotide sequence: TGTGCCAGCAGCTTATATCGCCTTGAGGGGGCCCGCGAGCAGTACTTC.

The chain couples TRBV19 to TRBJ1-5; 7 nucleotides align to TRBD1. The CDR3 consists of 15 residues. Germline V gene data show CDR1 as LNHDA and CDR2 as SQIVND (reference sequence). The V segment lost 6 bases and the J segment 6 bases; nucleotides outside the gene matches: 11. The CDR3 DNA is TGTGCCAGTAGGGCCGTGGAGACAGGGAGTCAGCCCCAGCATTTT. Its protein product is CASRAVETGSQPQHF.

The chain combines TRBV9 with TRBJ2-7, with 7 bases that match TRBD2. V dropped 0 bases and J dropped 7; count of bases not matched to a gene: 10. The CDR3 spans 15 residues. Germline V gives CDR1 SGDLS, CDR2 YYNGEE. This chain's CDR3 is CASSVVAGEPVEQYF. CDR3 DNA: TGTGCCAGCAGCGTAGTGGCGGGGGAGCCGGTTGAGCAGTACTTC.

The chain combines TRBV5-1 with TRBJ1-6, with 9 bases matching TRBD1. The CDR3 is 15 amino acids. V lost 2 bases and J lost 9; bases outside the gene matches: 6. The germline V gene encodes CDR1 SGHRS and CDR2 YFSETQ. CDR3 region: CASSFETGGSSPLHF. CDR3 nucleotide sequence: TGCGCCAGCAGCTTCGAGACAGGGGGGTCTTCACCCCTCCACTTT.

The chain links TRBV4-1 to TRBJ2-1, with unresolved D. The CDR3 runs to 16 residues. Trimming removed 0 bases at V and 1 base at J, with 10 bases between. The germline gives CDR1 MGHRA, CDR2 YSYEKL. The CDR3 DNA follows: TGCGCCAGCAGCCAAGATCCGGCGGATTCCTACAATGAGCAGTTCTTC. Translated: CASSQDPADSYNEQFF.

The CDR3 bases are TGTGCCAGTAGTATTGATCTAGCGGGATACTCTGGGGCCAACGTCCTGACTTTC. Its protein is CASSIDLAGYSGANVLTF. The chain couples TRBV19 to TRBJ2-6, with 9 bases that match TRBD2. Germline CDR1 and CDR2: LNHDA and SQIVND (reference sequence). With V trimmed by 3 bases and J by 0 bases, 6 bases remained unmatched. The CDR3 is 18 amino acids.